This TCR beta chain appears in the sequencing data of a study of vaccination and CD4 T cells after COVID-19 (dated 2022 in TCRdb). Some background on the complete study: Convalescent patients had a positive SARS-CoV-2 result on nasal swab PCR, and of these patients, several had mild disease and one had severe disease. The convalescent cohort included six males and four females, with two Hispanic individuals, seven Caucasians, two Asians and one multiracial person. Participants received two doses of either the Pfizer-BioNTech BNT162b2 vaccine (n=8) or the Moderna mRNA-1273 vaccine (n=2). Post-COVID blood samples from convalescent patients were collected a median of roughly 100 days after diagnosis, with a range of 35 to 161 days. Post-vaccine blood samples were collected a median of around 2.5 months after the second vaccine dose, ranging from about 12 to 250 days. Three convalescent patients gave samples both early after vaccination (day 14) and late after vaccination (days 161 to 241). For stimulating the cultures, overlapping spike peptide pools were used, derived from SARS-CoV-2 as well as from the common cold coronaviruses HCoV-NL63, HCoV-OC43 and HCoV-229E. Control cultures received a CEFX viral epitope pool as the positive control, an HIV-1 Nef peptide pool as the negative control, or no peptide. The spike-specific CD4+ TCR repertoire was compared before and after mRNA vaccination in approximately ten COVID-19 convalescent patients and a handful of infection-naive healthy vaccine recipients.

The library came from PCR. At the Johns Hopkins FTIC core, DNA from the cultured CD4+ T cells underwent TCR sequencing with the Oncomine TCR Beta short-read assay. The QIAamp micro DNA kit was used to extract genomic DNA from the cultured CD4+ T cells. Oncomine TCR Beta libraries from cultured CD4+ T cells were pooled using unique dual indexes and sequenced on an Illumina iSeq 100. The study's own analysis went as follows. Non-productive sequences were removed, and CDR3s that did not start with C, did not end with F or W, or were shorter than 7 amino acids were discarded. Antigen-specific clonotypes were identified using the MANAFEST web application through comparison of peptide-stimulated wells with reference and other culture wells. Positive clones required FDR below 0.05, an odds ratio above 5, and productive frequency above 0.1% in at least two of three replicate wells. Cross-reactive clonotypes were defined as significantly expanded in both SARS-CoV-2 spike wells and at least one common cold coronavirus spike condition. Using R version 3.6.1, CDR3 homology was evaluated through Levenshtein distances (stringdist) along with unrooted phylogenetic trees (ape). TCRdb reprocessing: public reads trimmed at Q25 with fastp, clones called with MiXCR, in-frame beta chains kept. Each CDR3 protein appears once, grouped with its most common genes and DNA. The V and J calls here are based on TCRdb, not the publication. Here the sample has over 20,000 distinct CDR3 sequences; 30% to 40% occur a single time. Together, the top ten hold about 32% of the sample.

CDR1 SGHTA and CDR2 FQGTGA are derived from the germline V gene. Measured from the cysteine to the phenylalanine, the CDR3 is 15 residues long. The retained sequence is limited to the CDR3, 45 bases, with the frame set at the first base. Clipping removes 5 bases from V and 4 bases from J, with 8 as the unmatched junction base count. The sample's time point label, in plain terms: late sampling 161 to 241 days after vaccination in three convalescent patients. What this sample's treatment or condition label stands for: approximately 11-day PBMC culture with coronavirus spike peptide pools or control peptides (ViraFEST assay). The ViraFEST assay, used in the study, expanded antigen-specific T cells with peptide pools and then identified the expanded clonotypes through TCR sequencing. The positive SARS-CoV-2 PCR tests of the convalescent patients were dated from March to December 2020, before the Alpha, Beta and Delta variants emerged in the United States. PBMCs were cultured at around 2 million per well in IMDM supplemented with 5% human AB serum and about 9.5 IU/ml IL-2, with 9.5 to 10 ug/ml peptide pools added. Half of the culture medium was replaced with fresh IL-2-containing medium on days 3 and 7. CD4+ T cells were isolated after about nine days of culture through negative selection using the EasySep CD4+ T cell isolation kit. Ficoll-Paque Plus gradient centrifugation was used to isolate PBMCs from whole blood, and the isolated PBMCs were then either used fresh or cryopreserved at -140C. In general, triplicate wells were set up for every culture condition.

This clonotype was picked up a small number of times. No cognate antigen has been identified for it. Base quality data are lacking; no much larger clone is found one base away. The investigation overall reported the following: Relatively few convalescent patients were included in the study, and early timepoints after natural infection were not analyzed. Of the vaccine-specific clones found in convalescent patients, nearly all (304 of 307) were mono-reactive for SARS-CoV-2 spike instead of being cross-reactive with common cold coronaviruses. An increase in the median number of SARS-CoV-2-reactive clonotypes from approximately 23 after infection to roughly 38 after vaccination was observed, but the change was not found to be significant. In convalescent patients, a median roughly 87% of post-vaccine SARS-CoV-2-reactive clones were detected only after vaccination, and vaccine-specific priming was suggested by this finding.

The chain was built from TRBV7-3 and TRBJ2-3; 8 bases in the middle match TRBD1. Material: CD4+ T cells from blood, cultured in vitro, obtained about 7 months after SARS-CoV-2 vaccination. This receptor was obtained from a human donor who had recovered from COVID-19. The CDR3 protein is CASSRGTGGSDTQYF. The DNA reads TGTGCCAGCAGCCGTGGTACAGGGGGTTCAGATACGCAGTATTTT.